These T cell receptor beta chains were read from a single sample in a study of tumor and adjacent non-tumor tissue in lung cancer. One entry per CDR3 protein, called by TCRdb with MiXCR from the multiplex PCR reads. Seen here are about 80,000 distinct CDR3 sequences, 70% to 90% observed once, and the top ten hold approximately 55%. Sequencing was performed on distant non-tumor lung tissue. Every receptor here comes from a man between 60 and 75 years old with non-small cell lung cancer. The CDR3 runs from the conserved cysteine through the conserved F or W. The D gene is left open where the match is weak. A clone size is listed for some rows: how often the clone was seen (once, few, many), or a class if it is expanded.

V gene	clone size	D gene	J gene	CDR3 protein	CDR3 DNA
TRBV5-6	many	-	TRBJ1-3	CASGLVGDSGNTIYF	TGTGCCAGCGGCCTGGTGGGGGACTCTGGAAACACCATATATTTT
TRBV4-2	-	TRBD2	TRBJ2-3	CASSQDRGGSDTLYF	TGTGCCAGCAGCCAAGATCGGGGGGGCTCGGATACGCTGTATTTT
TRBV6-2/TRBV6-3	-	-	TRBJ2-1	CTSSRGYNEQFF	TGTACCAGCAGCCGCGGGTACAATGAACAGTTCTTC
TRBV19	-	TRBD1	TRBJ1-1	CASTLREQGVTEAFF	TGTGCCAGTACTCTCAGGGAACAGGGGGTCACTGAAGCTTTCTTT
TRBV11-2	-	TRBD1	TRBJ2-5	CSSGSGQVQETQYF	TGTTCCAGCGGCTCCGGACAGGTCCAAGAGACCCAGTACTTC
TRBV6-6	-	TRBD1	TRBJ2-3	CASSYLGQSTNTRYF	TGTGCCAGCAGTTACCTGGGACAGAGCACAAATACGCGGTATTTT
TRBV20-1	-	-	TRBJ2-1	CSAKRHRSYHEQFF	TGCAGTGCTAAGAGGCATCGCTCCTACCATGAGCAGTTCTTC
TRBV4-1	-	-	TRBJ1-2	CARSPVSTSFGYTF	TGCGCCAGGAGCCCGGTCAGCACCTCTTTCGGCTACACATTC
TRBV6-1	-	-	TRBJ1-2	CASSERVFEGRYGFTF	TGTGCCAGCAGTGAACGGGTTTTTGAAGGGCGCTATGGTTTCACCTTC
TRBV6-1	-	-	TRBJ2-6	CASNEDSSGANVLTF	TGTGCCAGCAATGAAGACAGCTCTGGGGCTAACGTCCTGACTTTC
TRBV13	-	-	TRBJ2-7	CASSFYGGMNHYKQYF	TGTGCCAGCAGCTTTTACGGAGGTATGAACCACTACAAACAGTACTTC
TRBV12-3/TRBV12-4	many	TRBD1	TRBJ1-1	CASSRHMDRGRAFF	TGTGCCAGCAGTCGCCACATGGACAGGGGGAGAGCTTTCTTT
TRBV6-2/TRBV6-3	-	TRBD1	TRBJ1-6	CASTAGQENSPLHF	TGTGCCAGCACTGCCGGACAGGAGAATTCACCCCTCCACTTT
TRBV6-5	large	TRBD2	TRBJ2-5	CASSDTGTAGAQYF	TGTGCCAGCAGTGATACCGGGACCGCGGGGGCCCAGTACTTC
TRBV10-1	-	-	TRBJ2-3	CASCEEAGTHGTDTEYF	TGCGCCAGTTGTGAGGAGGCCGGGACCCACGGCACAGATACGGAGTATTTT
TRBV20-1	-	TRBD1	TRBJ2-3	CSARVSRGQGAGPHTDTQYF	TGCAGTGCTAGAGTCAGTAGGGGACAGGGGGCAGGACCCCACACAGATACGCAGTATTTT
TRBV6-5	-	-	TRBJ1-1	CASSYRGTGRNTDAFF	TGTGCCAGCAGTTACAGGGGCACAGGGCGGAACACTGACGCTTTCTTT
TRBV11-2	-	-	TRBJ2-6	CASSPISGANIPIF	TGTGCCAGTAGTCCTATCTCTGGAGCCAACATCCCGATTTTC
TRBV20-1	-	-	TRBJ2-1	CSGMVGLSSYIEQFF	TGCAGTGGCATGGTGGGGCTGAGCTCCTACATTGAGCAGTTCTTC
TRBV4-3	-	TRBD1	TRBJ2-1	CTSSQDQGQDEQFF	TGCACCAGCAGCCAAGATCAGGGACAGGATGAGCAGTTCTTC
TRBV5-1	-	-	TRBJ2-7	CASSLGAVHLKSYEQYF	TGCGCCAGCAGCTTGGGCGCCGTTCACCTCAAATCCTACGAGCAGTACTTC
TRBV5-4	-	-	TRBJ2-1	CASSLGGRGVNEQLF	TGTGCCAGCAGCTTGGGGGGTAGAGGCGTGAATGAGCAGCTCTTC
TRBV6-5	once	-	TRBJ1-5	CACSYLQGSNQPQHF	TGCGCCTGTAGTTACCTACAGGGAAGCAATCAGCCCCAGCATTTT
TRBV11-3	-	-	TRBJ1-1	CASSSYGRQTKAFF	TGTGCCAGCAGTTCGTACGGACGGCAGACTAAAGCTTTCTTT
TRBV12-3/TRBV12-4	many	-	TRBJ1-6	CASSPGLGPLHF	TGTGCCAGCAGTCCGGGATTGGGACCCCTCCACTTT
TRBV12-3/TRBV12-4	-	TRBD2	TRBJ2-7	CVSSAAGVRTEQYF	TGTGTCAGCAGCGCCGCGGGAGTCAGAACCGAGCAGTATTTC
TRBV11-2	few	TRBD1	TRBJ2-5	CASSSTGEETLYF	TGTGCCAGTAGTTCTACAGGGGAAGAGACTCTGTACTTC
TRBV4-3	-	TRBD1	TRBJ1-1	CASSQDGARGPGAFF	TGCGCCAGCAGCCAAGATGGGGCCAGGGGGCCTGGGGCTTTCTTT